The rows below give T cell receptor beta chains drawn from one sample of a study of T cell changes during pregnancy in multiple sclerosis. Produced via immunoSEQ multiplex PCR; TCRdb's table is partial and in-frame only. The repertoire has under 65,000 clones, 93% of them found once; the top ten carry approximately 3.8%. Specimen: CD8+ T cells from peripheral blood mononuclear cells, collected in the second trimester of pregnancy. The receptors here all came from a female donor with multiple sclerosis, enrolled in a pregnancy study. CDR3s include the opening cysteine and the closing phenylalanine or tryptophan. The D gene is left open where the match is weak. Where a row states a size, it is once, few, many or the class of an expanded clone; other rows omit it.

>TRBD2|TRBV29-1|TRBJ2-3|NA
TGCAGCGTTGTTTTAGCGGGGGGATCAGATACGCAGTATTTT
CSVVLAGGSDTQYF
>NA|TRBV13|TRBJ2-7|NA
TGTGCCAGCAGCTTATATGGACTCGAGCAGTACTTC
CASSLYGLEQYF
>TRBD1|TRBV2|TRBJ2-7|NA
TGTTCCTACAGCCCGAAGGAGGGACAGGGGTTCCTAGAGCAGTACTTC
CSYSPKEGQGFLEQYF
>TRBD1|TRBV4-3|TRBJ1-2|once
TGCGCCAGCAGCCCAGACGGGACAGGGGGCCATGGCTACACCTTC
CASSPDGTGGHGYTF
>TRBD1|TRBV7-3|TRBJ1-1|NA
TGTGCCAGCAGCCTACGGGGGACAGGGGTGGGCACTGAAGCTTTCTTT
CASSLRGTGVGTEAFF
>TRBD1|TRBV5-1|TRBJ1-1|NA
TGCGCCAGCAGCTTGACGACAGGGGGTGTGAACACTGAAGCTTTCTTT
CASSLTTGGVNTEAFF
>TRBD2|TRBV2|TRBJ2-3|once
TGTGCCAGCAGTGTCGGCGGGGGGGGCAGCACAGATACGCAGTATTTT
CASSVGGGGSTDTQYF
>TRBD1|TRBV15|TRBJ1-4|once
TGTGCCACCAGCTGGAGGACAGGGAGATTTGCAACTAATGAAAAACTGTTTTTT
CATSWRTGRFATNEKLFF
>TRBD1|TRBV4-1|TRBJ1-5|NA
TGCGCCAGCAGCCAAGAGACAGGGAGCAATCAGCCCCAGCATTTT
CASSQETGSNQPQHF
>NA|TRBV19|TRBJ1-2|NA
TGTGCCAGTAGTATGGACATGGTTGGGGTTAGTGATGGCTACACCTTC
CASSMDMVGVSDGYTF
>NA|TRBV7-9|TRBJ1-1|NA
TGTGCCAGCAGCTTAGAGCCGGCCAGGGGTAACACTGAAGCTTTCTTT
CASSLEPARGNTEAFF
>NA|TRBV2|TRBJ2-5|NA
TGTGCCAGCTGGAGGGAAGAGCAAGAGACCCAGTACTTC
CASWREEQETQYF
>TRBD1|TRBV28|TRBJ2-7|NA
TGTGCCAGCAGTTTAGTGGACAGGGGAGGCTACGAGCAGTACTTC
CASSLVDRGGYEQYF
>NA|TRBV30|TRBJ2-1|NA
TGTGCCTGGAGCCTCGGGGTCTGGAAAAGGAATGAGCAGTTCTTC
CAWSLGVWKRNEQFF
>TRBD2|TRBV5-1|TRBJ2-7|NA
TGCGCCAGCAGCCCGGTCCCGGGACTAGCGGGTTCCTACGAGCAGTACTTC
CASSPVPGLAGSYEQYF
>TRBD1|TRBV7-9|TRBJ1-2|NA
TGTGCCAGCAGCTTACAGGGGGCGAATTATGGCTACACCTTC
CASSLQGANYGYTF
>NA|TRBV7-9|TRBJ1-4|NA
TGTGCCAGCAGCTTAGATTGGGGGCGAAATGAAAAACTGTTTTTT
CASSLDWGRNEKLFF
>TRBD2|TRBV5-1|TRBJ2-1|NA
TGCGCCAGCAGCACGGGACTAGCGGGGCTAAATGAGCAGTTCTTC
CASSTGLAGLNEQFF
>TRBD2|TRBV9|TRBJ2-2|once
TGTGCCAGCAGCGCCTCAGGGAGGGTCACCGGGGAGCTGTTTTTT
CASSASGRVTGELFF
>TRBD1|TRBV10-2|TRBJ2-7|NA
TGCGCCAGCAGTGAGTCCGGGGCAGGGGGCGCGTACGAGCAGTACTTC
CASSESGAGGAYEQYF
>TRBD1|TRBV28|TRBJ2-1|NA
TGTGCCAGCAGTTTAATCGGGACAGGGCTGGACAATGAGCAGTTCTTC
CASSLIGTGLDNEQFF
>NA|TRBV11-2|TRBJ1-2|NA
TGTGCCAGCAGCACCTACAACTATGGCTACACCTTC
CASSTYNYGYTF
>NA|TRBV4-3|TRBJ2-7|NA
TGCGCCAGCAGCCCTGCCAGGGCGAACCCAAACGAGCAGTACTTC
CASSPARANPNEQYF
>NA|TRBV9|TRBJ2-5|NA
TGTGCCAGCAGCGCGGAGGGCGGACAAGAGACCCAGTACTTC
CASSAEGGQETQYF
>TRBD2|TRBV4-2|TRBJ2-7|once
TGTGCCAGCAGCCAAGATCCTAGCGGGAGTTCCTACGAGCAGTACTTC
CASSQDPSGSSYEQYF
>TRBD1|TRBV9|TRBJ2-5|many
TGTGCCAGCAGCGTAGCATACAGGGGTGAGACCCAGTACTTC
CASSVAYRGETQYF
>TRBD2|TRBV4-2|TRBJ2-1|NA
TGTGCCAGCGGACTCCTAGGGCGGGAGGGGAGCTCCTACAATGAGCAGTTCTTC
CASGLLGREGSSYNEQFF
>TRBD2|TRBV11-3|TRBJ2-5|NA
TGTGCCAGCAGCCTAAGGGGACTAGGCCAAGAGACCCAGTACTTC
CASSLRGLGQETQYF
>NA|TRBV4-1|TRBJ2-7|NA
TGCGCCAGCAGCTCTCAGGACATAACCACAAACTACGAGCAGTACTTC
CASSSQDITTNYEQYF
>NA|TRBV7-9|TRBJ1-1|once
TGTGCCAGCAGCCCACTATGGACTGAAGCTTTCTTT
CASSPLWTEAFF
>NA|TRBV4-2|TRBJ1-6|few
TGTGCCAGCAGTCAAACAGATTCACCCCTCCACTTT
CASSQTDSPLHF
>NA|TRBV7-2|TRBJ2-7|NA
TGTGCCAGCAGCTCTTCCGAGGGGGACGAGCAGTACTTC
CASSSSEGDEQYF
>NA|TRBV6-1|TRBJ2-7|NA
TGTGCCAGCAGTGAACGGCAGGGTGGCTCCTACGAGCAGTACTTC
CASSERQGGSYEQYF
>NA|TRBV11-3|TRBJ2-7|NA
TGTGCCAGCAGCCGCGGATTGAGTGGTGGGGAGCAGTACTTC
CASSRGLSGGEQYF
>NA|TRBV12-5|TRBJ2-7|NA
TGTGCTAGTGGTTCAGGGGCCTACGAGCAGTACTTC
CASGSGAYEQYF
>NA|TRBV18|TRBJ2-7|NA
TGTGCCAGCTCACCACCGGGAGGAGTTAACTACGAGCAGTACTTC
CASSPPGGVNYEQYF
>TRBD1|TRBV7-9|TRBJ2-7|NA
TGTGCCAGCAGCTCAAGCCGGGACAGGGCGTACGAGCAGTACTTC
CASSSSRDRAYEQYF
>NA|TRBV5-8|TRBJ2-1|NA
TGTGCCAGCAGCTCCTTAGCGAGTGAGCAGTTCTTC
CASSSLASEQFF
>NA|TRBV7-8|TRBJ1-5|NA
TGTGCCAGCAGCTTACTGAGTGGGGACAAAGACAGCAATCAGCCCCAGCATTTT
CASSLLSGDKDSNQPQHF
>NA|TRBV7-7|TRBJ2-3|NA
TGTGCCAGCAGCCTAGACTCGACAGTAGATACGCAGTATTTT
CASSLDSTVDTQYF
>NA|TRBV7-9|TRBJ2-1|NA
TGTGCCAAGGACGGGGGTCCAGGGACCAATGAGCAGTTCTTC
CAKDGGPGTNEQFF
>NA|TRBV27|TRBJ2-4|NA
TGTGCCAGCAGTCCCCGACAAGTCAAAAACATTCAGTACTTC
CASSPRQVKNIQYF
>NA|TRBV12-5|TRBJ2-1|NA
TGTGCTAGTATGCAGGGGACCTACAATGAGCAGTTCTTC
CASMQGTYNEQFF
>TRBD2|TRBV6-5|TRBJ2-1|NA
TGTGCCAGCAGTTACTACCGGGAGGTATCCAATGAGCAGTTCTTC
CASSYYREVSNEQFF
>NA|TRBV2|TRBJ2-7|NA
TGTGCCAGCACGGGGGACGGTTCCTACGAGCAGTACTTC
CASTGDGSYEQYF
>NA|TRBV19|TRBJ1-6|NA
TGTGCCAGTAGTCTCCAGGACTGGGATTCACCCCTCCACTTT
CASSLQDWDSPLHF
>NA|TRBV18|TRBJ1-6|NA
TGTGCCAGCACGCCAAGGGATACAGGGCGCAGTTCACCCCTCCACTTT
CASTPRDTGRSSPLHF
>NA|TRBV30|TRBJ2-7|NA
TGTGCCTGGAGTGCGGTTAGCAGTCATTACGAGCAGTACTTC
CAWSAVSSHYEQYF